Shown below are 13 T cell receptor beta chains from a single sample sequenced in a study of cytomegalovirus exposure and HLA in healthy donors. Profiling relied on immunoSEQ multiplex PCR, and the TCRdb table lists in-frame clones only, not all of them. Altogether some 240,000 clones are present, around 86% being singletons, with the ten largest covering 1.5% to 2.5%. The sample taken for sequencing was PBMCs. These receptors all stem from a young woman in good health and CMV-seropositive.

This clone has a count of ten or more. The rearrangement links TRBV6-1 to TRBJ2-1, with 8 bases identical to TRBD2. The CDR3 covers 15 residues. Trimming cost V 2 bases and J 0 bases; bases outside gene matches: 0. Germline CDR1 MNHNS, CDR2 SASEGT. CDR3 bases: TGTGCCAGCAGTGAACTAGCGGGCTCCTACAATGAGCAGTTCTTC. Translation: CASSELAGSYNEQFF.

The rearrangement links TRBV4-1 to TRBJ2-1, with 7 bases matching TRBD1. The V gene end was trimmed by 7 bases and the J gene end by 0 bases; junction bases not matched to a gene: 3. The CDR3 is 14 amino acids. Germline V gene lookup returns CDR1 MGHRA and CDR2 YSYEKL. The CDR3 coding sequence is TGCGCCAGCAAGGGGGCTCGCTCCTACAATGAGCAGTTCTTC. Translated, it gives CASKGARSYNEQFF.

On this clone: Its ends do not fully match the called genes, so a read error is possible. V usage is TRBV25-1 and J usage is TRBJ1-2; 7 bases agree with TRBD1. This CDR3 contains 12 residues. Germline values: CDR1 MGHDK, CDR2 SYGVNS. This CDR3 reads CASSEYTGTESF. DNA of the CDR3: TGTGCCAGCAGTGAATATACGGGGACAGAAAGCTTC.

The rearrangement links TRBV12-5 to TRBJ2-7; D ambiguous. The length of the CDR3 is 11 residues. CDR1 and CDR2 (germline): LGHNT, FRNRAP. The germline V and J ends were trimmed by 8 bases and 5 bases, with 10 bases remaining between them. In nucleotides, the CDR3 is TGTGCTAGTCAAGTAGAGAACGAGCAGTACTTC. This translates into CASQVENEQYF.

The V gene is TRBV5-1, the J gene TRBJ2-2, with a tentative D call TRBD2 (5 bases). Germline V gives CDR1 SGHRS, CDR2 YFSETQ. The CDR3 is 14 amino acids. V lost 0 bases, J lost 3 bases, and 6 bases lay in between. DNA for the CDR3: TGCGCCAGCAGCTTGGAGGACTACACCGGGGAGCTGTTTTTT. Protein: CASSLEDYTGELFF.

The rearrangement uses TRBV28 and TRBJ1-5; D might be TRBD1 (6 bases). V was cut by 4 bases and J by 7 bases, with 17 bases left in between. Germline V CDR1 and CDR2: MDHEN, SYDVKM. The CDR3 is 15 amino acids. The CDR3 DNA follows: TGTGCCAGCAGTTCCCTGCACAGGGAAAAACAGCCCCAGCATTTT. Translating gives CASSSLHREKQPQHF.

This rearrangement joins TRBV18 to TRBJ2-2; the match to TRBD1 covers 9 bases. Per germline, CDR1 KGHSH and CDR2 LQKENI. V was clipped by 3 bases and J by 6 bases; unmatched bases: 8. The CDR3 extends over 16 amino acids. CDR3 amino acids: CASSPFRTGVSGELFF. The CDR3 bases are TGTGCCAGCTCACCTTTTAGGACAGGGGTTTCCGGGGAGCTGTTTTTT.

V usage is TRBV15 and J usage is TRBJ1-4; no reliable D call. V was cut by 0 bases and J by 5 bases, with 16 bases left in between. CDR1 is LNHNV and CDR2 is YYDKDF in the germline V gene (reference sequence). This CDR3 has 17 residues. The CDR3 sequence is CATSRDRLSVKNEKLFF. Written as DNA, the CDR3 is TGTGCCACCAGCAGAGATCGGTTATCCGTGAAGAATGAAAAACTGTTTTTT.

The chain combines TRBV5-1 with TRBJ2-2; 8 bases fit TRBD1. The germline CDR1 and CDR2 sequences are SGHRS and YFSETQ. V lost 4 bases, J lost 6 bases, and 8 bases stayed unmatched. CDR3 size: 15 residues. The CDR3 sequence is CASSLSTGAAGELFF. CDR3 in DNA: TGCGCCAGCAGCCTATCGACAGGGGCTGCCGGGGAGCTGTTTTTT.

The J gene is TRBJ2-5, the V gene TRBV5-1; maybe TRBD2 (5 bases). The CDR3 is made up of 13 amino acids. Between the trimmed V and J ends, which lost 0 bases and 5 bases, there was a span of 8 bases. Looked up from germline, CDR1 is SGHRS and CDR2 is YFSETQ. The CDR3 is CASSLASGETQYF. The CDR3 region has the DNA TGCGCCAGCAGCTTGGCGTCGGGGGAGACCCAGTACTTC.

V and J are TRBV6-5 and TRBJ1-5; D perhaps matches TRBD1 (5 bases). CDR3 length: 14 residues. Trimming removed 6 bases at V and 7 bases at J, with 16 bases between. From germline, CDR1 is MNHEY and CDR2 SVGAGI. This CDR3 reads CASRKVGGWQPQHF. The CDR3 region has the DNA TGTGCCAGCAGGAAGGTTGGGGGGTGGCAGCCCCAGCATTTT.

This chain joins TRBV4-1 and TRBJ2-7; TRBD1 might be the D (6 bases). The germline V gene has CDR1 MGHRA and CDR2 YSYEKL. V lost 0 bases, J lost 3 bases, and 9 bases lay in between. This CDR3 region has 14 residues. CDR3 sequence (DNA): TGCGCCAGCAGCCAAGAGGGCAGGGGCTACGAGCAGTACTTC. It encodes CASSQEGRGYEQYF.

The rearrangement uses TRBV29-1 and TRBJ2-6; D unclear. This CDR3 region has 16 residues. Germline V gives CDR1 SQVTM, CDR2 ANQGSEA. Trimming took off 1 base at V and 0 bases at J, with 10 bases between the two ends. The CDR3 nucleotides are TGCAGCGTTGAAGGGTGGTTCGGCTCTGGGGCCAACGTCCTGACTTTC. Translation gives CSVEGWFGSGANVLTF.